The table lists the clone carrying this TCR beta chain with a few counts. The sample belongs to a study of blood T cell repertoires in COVID-19. TCRdb's table, derived via immunoSEQ multiplex PCR, lists solely in-frame clones and lacks some. Among about 150,000 clones, about nine tenths were seen once, and the ten largest hold 2% to 2.5%. Germline values: CDR1 SEHNR, CDR2 FQNEAQ (reference sequence). The CDR3 totals 16 residues. Trimming took off 0 bases at V and 0 bases at J, with 9 bases between the two ends. Sequencing was done on a sample of peripheral blood. This sequence originates from a human donor in a cohort sampled during active COVID-19. The chain has TRBV7-9 and TRBJ1-3; no definite D call. The CDR3 coding sequence is TGTGCCAGCAGCTTAGCGGCATCTCCCTCTGGAAACACCATATATTTT. Translated: CASSLAASPSGNTIYF. The whole variable domain, filled in from reference TRBV7-9 and TRBJ1-3, reads DTGVSQNPRHKITKRGQNVTFRCDPISEHNRLYWYRQTLGQGPEFLTYFQNEAQLEKSRLLSDRFSAERPKGSFSTLEIQRTEQGDSAMYLCASSLAASPSGNTIYFGEGSWLTVV.